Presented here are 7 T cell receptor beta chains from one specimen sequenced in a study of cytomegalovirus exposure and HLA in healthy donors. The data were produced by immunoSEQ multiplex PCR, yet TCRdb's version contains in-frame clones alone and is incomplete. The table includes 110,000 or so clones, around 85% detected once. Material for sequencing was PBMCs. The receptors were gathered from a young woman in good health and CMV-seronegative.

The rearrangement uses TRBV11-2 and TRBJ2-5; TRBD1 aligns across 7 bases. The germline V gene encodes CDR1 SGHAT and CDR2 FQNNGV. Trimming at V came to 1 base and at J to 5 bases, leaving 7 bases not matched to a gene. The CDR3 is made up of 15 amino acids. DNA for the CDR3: TGTGCCAGCAGCTTAGGAACAGGGGTGGGGGAGACCCAGTACTTC. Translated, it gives CASSLGTGVGETQYF.

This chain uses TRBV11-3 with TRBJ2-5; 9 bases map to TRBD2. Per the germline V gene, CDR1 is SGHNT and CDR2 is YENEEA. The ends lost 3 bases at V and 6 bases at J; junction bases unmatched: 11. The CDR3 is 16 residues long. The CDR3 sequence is CASSLRNSGGKKTQYF. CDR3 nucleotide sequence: TGTGCCAGCAGCTTGCGGAATAGCGGGGGTAAAAAGACCCAGTACTTC.

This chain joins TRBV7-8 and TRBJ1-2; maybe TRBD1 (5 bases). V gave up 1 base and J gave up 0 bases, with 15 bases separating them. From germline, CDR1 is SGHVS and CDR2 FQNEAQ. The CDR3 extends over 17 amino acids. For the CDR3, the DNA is TGTGCCAGCAGCTTAGGTCCGACAGCCGATTCTAACTATGGCTACACCTTC. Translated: CASSLGPTADSNYGYTF.

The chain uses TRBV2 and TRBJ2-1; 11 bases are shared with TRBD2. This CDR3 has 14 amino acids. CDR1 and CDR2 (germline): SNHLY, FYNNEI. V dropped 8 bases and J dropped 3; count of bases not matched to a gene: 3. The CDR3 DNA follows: TGTGCCAGCTCCGGACTAGCGGGCTACAATGAGCAGTTCTTC. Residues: CASSGLAGYNEQFF. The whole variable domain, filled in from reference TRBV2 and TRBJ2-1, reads EPEVTQTPSHQVTQMGQEVILRCVPISNHLYFYWYRQILGQKVEFLVSFYNNEISEKSEIFDDQFSVERPDGSNFTLKIRSTKLEDSAMYFCASSGLAGYNEQFFGPGTRLTVL.

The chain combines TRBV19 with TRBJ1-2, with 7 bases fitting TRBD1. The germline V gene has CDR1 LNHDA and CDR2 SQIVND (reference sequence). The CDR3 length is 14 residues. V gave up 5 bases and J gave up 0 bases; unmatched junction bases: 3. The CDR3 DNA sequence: TGTGCCAGTAGTGAAAGGGGGCCTAACTATGGCTACACCTTC. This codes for CASSERGPNYGYTF.

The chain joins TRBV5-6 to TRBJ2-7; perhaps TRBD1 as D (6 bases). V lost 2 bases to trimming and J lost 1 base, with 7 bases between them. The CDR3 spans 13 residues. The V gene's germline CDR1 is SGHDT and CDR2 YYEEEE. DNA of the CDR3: TGTGCCAGCAGCTTACAGGGTTCCTACGAGCAGTACTTC. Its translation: CASSLQGSYEQYF.

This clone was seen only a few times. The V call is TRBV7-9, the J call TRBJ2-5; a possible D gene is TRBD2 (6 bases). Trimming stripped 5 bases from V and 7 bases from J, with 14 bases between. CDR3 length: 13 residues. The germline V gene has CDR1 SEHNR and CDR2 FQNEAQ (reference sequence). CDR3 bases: TGTGCCAGCAGCCCTGGGGGGTCCGGGACCCAGTACTTC. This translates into CASSPGGSGTQYF.